The 32 T cell receptor beta chains below come from one sample, sequenced in a study of blood T cells in healthy people across ages. Primers used in a second PCR of about 6 to 11 cycles were a sample-barcoded 5' primer and a J-beta primer mix. TCRdb re-derived calls from the 5' RACE reads in MiXCR, one entry per CDR3 protein. The sample contains more than 900,000 distinct CDR3 sequences, about 27% of which appear only once. These data are also associated with another study on T cells of mothers and their children.

The sequencing sample was made of blood. These receptor sequences come from a woman aged 40-49 years in good health.

This chain uses TRBV28 with TRBJ2-2; TRBD2 aligns across 7 bases. CDR3 length: 13 amino acids. The V gene end was trimmed by 10 bases and the J gene end by 10 bases; junction bases not matched to a gene: 12. Germline-derived CDR1 and CDR2 are MDHEN and SYDVKM. CDR3 loop: CATCKGREKELFF. CDR3 sequence (DNA): TGTGCCACGTGTAAGGGGCGGGAGAAGGAGCTGTTTTTT.

At least ten counts were recorded for this clonotype. This sequence joins TRBV20-1 and TRBJ2-5, with D unclear. CDR1 is DFQATT, CDR2 SNEGSKA, per germline (reference sequence). Trimming cost V 3 bases and J 5 bases, with 7 bases left between them. The CDR3 is 11 amino acids. DNA for the CDR3: TGCAGTGCTAGGGTTAGGGAGACCCAGTACTTC. Its translation: CSARVRETQYF.

Many counts were recorded for this clonotype. The chain has TRBV29-1 and TRBJ2-7; D possibly corresponds to TRBD1 (6 bases). Germline values: CDR1 SQVTM, CDR2 ANQGSEA. The CDR3 has 15 residues. V lost 0 bases and J lost 3, with 15 bases in between. For the CDR3, the DNA is TGCAGCGTTGAAGATCTTGGGGGCTCCGGCTACGAGCAGTACTTC. Protein sequence: CSVEDLGGSGYEQYF.

This CDR3 reads CASSLNRASNQPQHF. The CDR3, as DNA: TGTGCCAGCAGCTTAAACAGGGCCTCCAATCAGCCCCAGCATTTT. The V and J genes are TRBV7-2 and TRBJ1-5, with D possibly matching TRBD1 (6 bases). V gave up 2 bases and J gave up 3 bases, with 11 bases separating them. From germline, CDR1 is SGHTA and CDR2 FQGNSA. This CDR3 spans 15 amino acids.

There are many counts of this clonotype. The chain carries TRBV9 and TRBJ2-7; the match to TRBD1 covers 9 bases. Losses at the gene ends were 1 base for V and 4 bases for J; bases not matched to a gene: 6. Germline V lookup: CDR1 SGDLS, CDR2 YYNGEE. The CDR3 totals 15 residues. The CDR3 reads CASSVQPGQGYEQYF. The CDR3 region has the DNA TGTGCCAGCAGCGTACAGCCTGGACAGGGGTACGAGCAGTACTTC.

About this clonotype itself: One junction end disagrees with the germline gene, perhaps due to a read error. This chain joins TRBV7-2 and TRBJ1-2; no definite D call. The CDR3 runs to 14 residues. In germline, CDR1 is SGHTA, CDR2 FQGNSA. DNA of the CDR3: TGTGCCGGCAGCCCCGTGGACGGAGGGATTGGCTACACCTTC. Its translation: CAGSPVDGGIGYTF.

This chain uses TRBV12-3 or TRBV12-4 with TRBJ2-2; 8 bases agree with TRBD2. V shed 6 bases and J 6 bases; nucleotides not matched to a gene: 12. There are 16 residues in the CDR3. This chain's CDR3 is CASSGGGPASAGELFF. The CDR3 nucleotides are TGTGCCAGCAGCGGCGGGGGGCCAGCGTCAGCCGGGGAGCTGTTTTTT.

This clonotype was detected a few times. J is TRBJ2-5 and V is TRBV7-2; D might be TRBD2 (5 bases). The CDR3 length is 15 residues. Per germline, CDR1 SGHTA and CDR2 FQGNSA. V lost 1 base, J lost 5 bases, and 14 bases lay in between. This CDR3 reads CASSLGWRGGETQYF. For the CDR3, the DNA is TGTGCCAGCAGCTTAGGTTGGCGAGGCGGGGAGACCCAGTACTTC.

This clonotype occurred a few times. A much larger clone sits a single nucleotide away, making a read error possible. The rearrangement links TRBV29-1 to TRBJ2-1, with 8 bases that match TRBD1. This CDR3 has 12 residues. In germline, CDR1 is SQVTM, CDR2 ANQGSEA. After removal of 5 bases from V and 12 bases from J, the junction contained 9 bases not matched to a gene. Here the CDR3 DNA reads TGCAGCGTTCGCGGACAGGGAGGACGGCAGTTCTTC. The encoded protein is CSVRGQGGRQFF.

The sample holds a few counts of this clonotype. This chain connects TRBV29-1 to TRBJ1-4; D may be TRBD1 (5 bases). V shed 6 bases and J shed 5 bases, with 10 bases lying between them. CDR1 SQVTM and CDR2 ANQGSEA come from the germline V gene. This CDR3 comprises 12 residues. CDR3 sequence reads: CSVGDGNEKLFF. The CDR3 region has the DNA TGCAGCGTCGGGGACGGGAATGAAAAACTGTTTTTT.

The chain couples TRBV7-8 to TRBJ2-7; D is perhaps TRBD1 or TRBD2 (5 bases each). Per the germline V gene, CDR1 is SGHVS and CDR2 is FQNEAQ. The V end lost 4 bases, the J end lost 7 bases, and 20 bases lay between the germline ends. This CDR3 region has 15 residues. As DNA, the CDR3 is TGTGCCAGCAGCTGGGGCCCAAACCCCGGGAATGAGCAGTACTTC. It encodes CASSWGPNPGNEQYF.

A word on this clonotype: This may arise from a read error, as a much more abundant clone is one base away. V usage is TRBV7-9 and J usage is TRBJ1-6; 7 positions match TRBD1. Per the germline V gene, CDR1 is SEHNR and CDR2 is FQNEAQ (reference sequence). The CDR3 spans 13 residues. Here the CDR3 reads CAGSATGESPLHF. The DNA of the CDR3 is TGTGCCGGCAGCGCAACAGGGGAATCACCCCTCCACTTT. The full variable domain, completed using reference TRBV7-9 and TRBJ1-6, is DTGVSQNPRHKITKRGQNVTFRCDPISEHNRLYWYRQTLGQGPEFLTYFQNEAQLEKSRLLSDRFSAERPKGSFSTLEIQRTEQGDSAMYLCAGSATGESPLHFGNGTRLTVT.

The chain combines TRBV14 with TRBJ2-1; 7 bases fit TRBD2. CDR3 length: 16 residues. Germline lookup yields CDR1 SGHDN and CDR2 FVKESK. Germline trimming cut 3 bases from V and 12 bases from J; bases unmatched to any gene: 17. The CDR3 bases are TGTGCCAGCAGCCAGTTGGGGGGGTCCTGGAAGTCGGGGCAGTTCTTC. This codes for CASSQLGGSWKSGQFF. The full variable domain, with the rest looked up from reference TRBV14 and TRBJ2-1, is EAGVTQFPSHSVIEKGQTVTLRCDPISGHDNLYWYRRVMGKEIKFLLHFVKESKQDESGMPNNRFLAERTGGTYSTLKVQPAELEDSGVYFCASSQLGGSWKSGQFFGPGTRLTVL.

The chain employs TRBV20-1 and TRBJ1-2; D might be TRBD1 (6 bases). V lost 0 bases to trimming and J lost 8 bases, with 16 bases between them. CDR1 and CDR2 (germline): DFQATT, SNEGSKA (reference sequence). This CDR3 contains 14 residues. The CDR3 coding sequence is TGCAGTGCTAGAGAGACAGGCGATCCCTGGGGCTACACCTTC. As protein: CSARETGDPWGYTF.

The chain has TRBV29-1 and TRBJ2-2; a weak D match, TRBD2 (5 bases). Germline V gives CDR1 SQVTM, CDR2 ANQGSEA. The length of the CDR3 is 15 residues. With 4 bases removed from V and 6 bases from J, the gap between germline ends came to 18 bases. CDR3 amino acids: CSVVVGGYVAGELFF. The CDR3 DNA follows: TGCAGCGTTGTAGTGGGCGGGTACGTGGCCGGGGAGCTGTTTTTT.

This sequence joins TRBV21-1 and TRBJ1-5; the DNA was not compared with TRBD1, the D call given in the table. TRBV21-1 counts as a pseudogene. This CDR3 contains 21 residues. The CDR3 reads CASSKVVPENNSSLSNQPQHF. The CDR3, as DNA: TGTGCCAGCAGCAAAGTCGTCCCAGAAAACAACAGCTCCCTTAGCAATCAGCCCCAGCATTTT.

For this clonotype: The junction does not match germline at one end; this may be a read error. The J gene is TRBJ2-3, the V gene TRBV9; no clear D. CDR1 is SGDLS, CDR2 YYNGEE, per germline. The CDR3 is made up of 14 amino acids. The DNA of the CDR3 is TGTGCCAGCAGCGTAGTAGATATTCCAGATGCGCAGTATTTT. Protein: CASSVVDIPDAQYF.

This clonotype has ten or more counts. CDR3 protein: CSANLRQETQYF. The CDR3 DNA reads as TGCAGTGCTAATCTCAGACAAGAGACCCAGTACTTC. The chain recombines TRBV20-1 with TRBJ2-5; D gene ambiguous. The ends were cut back, 4 bases at V and 2 bases at J, with 8 bases in the middle. Germline V gene sequence: CDR1 DFQATT, CDR2 SNEGSKA (reference sequence). The CDR3 totals 12 residues.

Only one count was recorded for this clonotype. This rearrangement joins TRBV11-1 to TRBJ2-6; D not certain. The CDR3 totals 14 residues. CDR1 is SGHAT and CDR2 is FQDESV in the germline V gene (reference sequence). This CDR3 is CTNSLQSGANVLTF. CDR3 coding DNA: TGTACCAACAGCTTACAATCTGGGGCCAACGTCCTGACTTTC.

This chain connects TRBV5-4 to TRBJ1-6, with a possible D match to TRBD1 (5 bases). V lost 4 bases and J lost 3, with 11 bases in between. Per the germline V gene, CDR1 is SGHNT and CDR2 is YYREEE (reference sequence). The CDR3 sequence is 15 residues long. The CDR3 sequence: CASSRSTDYNSPLHF. The CDR3 coding sequence is TGTGCCAGCAGCCGATCGACAGACTATAATTCACCCCTCCACTTT. Full variable domain (outside the CDR3, taken from reference TRBV5-4 and TRBJ1-6): ETGVTQSPTHLIKTRGQQVTLRCSSQSGHNTVSWYQQALGQGPQFIFQYYREEENGRGNFPPRFSGLQFPNYSSELNVNALELDDSALYLCASSRSTDYNSPLHFGNGTRLTVT.

This clonotype has just a few counts. This chain joins TRBV7-2 and TRBJ1-2; 9 bases are a match to TRBD1. The CDR3 length is 14 residues. V lost 6 bases, J lost 10 bases, and 12 bases stayed unmatched. Germline loops: CDR1 SGHTA, CDR2 FQGNSA. In nucleotides, the CDR3 is TGTGCCAGCAGTCCCTGGACAGGGGCCCTTGTCTACACCTTC. Its protein product is CASSPWTGALVYTF.

This sequence joins TRBV2 and TRBJ1-2; D call uncertain. The V gene's germline CDR1 is SNHLY and CDR2 FYNNEI. This CDR3 region has 15 residues. V was cut by 3 bases and J by 2 bases, with 13 bases left in between. The CDR3 spells CASSDSSGFNYGYTF. In nucleotides, the CDR3 is TGTGCCAGCAGTGATTCGTCGGGGTTCAACTATGGCTACACCTTC. Combining the CDR3 with reference TRBV2 and TRBJ1-2 gives the whole variable domain EPEVTQTPSHQVTQMGQEVILRCVPISNHLYFYWYRQILGQKVEFLVSFYNNEISEKSEIFDDQFSVERPDGSNFTLKIRSTKLEDSAMYFCASSDSSGFNYGYTFGSGTRLTVV.

This clonotype was seen ten or more times. The chain combines TRBV27 with TRBJ2-3, with unresolved D. Germline V gives CDR1 MNHEY, CDR2 SMNVEV (reference sequence). The CDR3 is made up of 14 amino acids. Trimming took 0 bases from V and 0 from J, leaving 4 bases between them. CDR3: CASSLSISTDTQYF. The CDR3 DNA sequence: TGTGCCAGCAGTTTATCTATTAGCACAGATACGCAGTATTTT.

The chain is built from TRBV15 and TRBJ1-5; 8 bases align to TRBD1. V shed 5 bases, J shed 1 base, and the junction held 10 bases outside the gene matches. CDR3 length: 17 residues. Looked up from germline, CDR1 is LNHNV and CDR2 is YYDKDF (reference sequence). Here the CDR3 DNA reads TGTGCCACCAGCGGGGGGGCAGGGGGCAGAAGCAATCAGCCCCAGCATTTT. This translates into CATSGGAGGRSNQPQHF.

V is TRBV30 and J is TRBJ2-1; tentative D call: TRBD2 (7 bases). The germline V gene has CDR1 GTSNPN and CDR2 SVGIG (reference sequence). Trimming stripped 5 bases from V and 3 bases from J, with 11 bases between. This CDR3 contains 13 residues. CDR3 DNA: TGTGCCTGGGAGGGGGGGGGCTACAATGAGCAGTTCTTC. Its protein is CAWEGGGYNEQFF.

Many counts were recorded for this clonotype. The J gene is TRBJ2-3, the V gene TRBV7-2; TRBD1 is a possible D gene (5 bases). Germline loops: CDR1 SGHTA, CDR2 FQGNSA. V shed 1 base and J shed 4 bases, with 12 bases lying between them. CDR3 length: 15 residues. The CDR3 is CASSLEVLGADTQYF. The CDR3 bases are TGTGCCAGCAGCTTAGAGGTCTTAGGGGCAGATACGCAGTATTTT.

Ten or more counts support this clonotype. The CDR3 DNA follows: TGCGCCAGCAGCCAAGGAGACGAAAACGAGCAGTACTTC. This sequence encodes CASSQGDENEQYF. The genes are TRBV4-3 and TRBJ2-7; no firm D call. Germline-derived CDR1 and CDR2 are LGHNA and YSLEER. Trimming cost V 1 base and J 5 bases, with 9 bases left between them. The CDR3 covers 13 residues.

This clonotype appeared a few times. This sequence joins TRBV11-2 and TRBJ2-7, with TRBD1 matching 7 bases. Germline CDR1 SGHAT, CDR2 FQNNGV. V lost 3 bases to trimming and J lost 1 base; unmatched junction nucleotides: 6. The CDR3 is 15 residues long. CDR3 coding DNA: TGTGCCAGCAGCTTCGAGGGGGCGCGGTCCTACGAGCAGTACTTC. This translates into CASSFEGARSYEQYF.

For this clonotype: A read error is possible here, since a much larger clone lies one base away. This chain uses TRBV20-1 with TRBJ2-7; 9 bases line up with TRBD2. The length of the CDR3 is 16 residues. Germline lookup yields CDR1 DFQATT and CDR2 SNEGSKA (reference sequence). CDR3 sequence: CSAGDQGSGGSYEQYF. The CDR3 DNA is TGCAGTGCTGGAGATCAGGGTAGCGGGGGATCTTACGAGCAGTACTTC.

This clonotype was found a few times. The CDR3 DNA follows: TGCGCCAGCAGCTCCACAGGGACCCAGGCGTTGAGTGAGCAGTACTTC. This codes for CASSSTGTQALSEQYF. The chain combines TRBV5-1 with TRBJ2-7; D is perhaps TRBD1 (6 bases). V was clipped by 3 bases and J by 7 bases, with 23 bases between them. This CDR3 region has 16 residues. Germline V gene lookup returns CDR1 SGHRS and CDR2 YFSETQ.

This clonotype was recorded many times. The chain couples TRBV7-2 to TRBJ2-5; no definite D call. V was clipped by 1 base and J by 5 bases, with 5 bases between them. This CDR3 has 12 residues. CDR1 SGHTA and CDR2 FQGNSA come from the germline V gene. The CDR3 DNA follows: TGTGCCAGCAGCTTAGTTGCGGAGACCCAGTACTTC. Translated: CASSLVAETQYF.

In this sample, this clonotype turned up once. The rearrangement joins TRBV12-3 or TRBV12-4 to TRBJ2-7; the match to TRBD1 covers 7 bases. V trimming: 4 bases; J trimming: 3 bases; junction bases outside the gene matches: 6. There are 14 residues in the CDR3. This CDR3 reads CASSSTGKGYEQYF. The CDR3 DNA is TGTGCCAGCAGTTCGACAGGGAAGGGCTACGAGCAGTACTTC.